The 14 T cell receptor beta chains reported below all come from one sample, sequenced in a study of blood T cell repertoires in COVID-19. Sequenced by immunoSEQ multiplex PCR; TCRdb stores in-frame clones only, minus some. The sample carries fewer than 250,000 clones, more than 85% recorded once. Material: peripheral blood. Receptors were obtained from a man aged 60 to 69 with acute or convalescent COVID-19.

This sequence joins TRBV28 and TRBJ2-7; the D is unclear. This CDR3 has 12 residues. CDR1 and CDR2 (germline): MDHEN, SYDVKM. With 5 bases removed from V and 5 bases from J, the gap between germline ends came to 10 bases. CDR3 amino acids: CASSPHLDEQYF. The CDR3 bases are TGTGCCAGCAGTCCCCATTTAGACGAGCAGTACTTC. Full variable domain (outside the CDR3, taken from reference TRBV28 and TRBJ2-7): DVKVTQSSRYLVKRTGEKVFLECVQDMDHENMFWYRQDPGLGLRLIYFSYDVKMKEKGDIPEGYSVSREKKERFSLILESASTNQTSMYLCASSPHLDEQYFGPGTRLTVT.

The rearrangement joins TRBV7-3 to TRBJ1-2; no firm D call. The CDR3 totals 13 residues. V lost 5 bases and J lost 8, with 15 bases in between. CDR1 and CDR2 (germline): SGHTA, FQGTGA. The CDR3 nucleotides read TGTGCCAGCAGCCCCGGGTCTCACTTGGGCTACACCTTC. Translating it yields CASSPGSHLGYTF.

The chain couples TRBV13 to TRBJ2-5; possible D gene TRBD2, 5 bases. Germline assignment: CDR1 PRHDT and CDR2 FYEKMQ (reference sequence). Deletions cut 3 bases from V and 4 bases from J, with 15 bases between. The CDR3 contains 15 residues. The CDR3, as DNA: TGTGCCAGCAGCTTGAACCGAGGGATCCCAGAGACCCAGTACTTC. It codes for CASSLNRGIPETQYF.

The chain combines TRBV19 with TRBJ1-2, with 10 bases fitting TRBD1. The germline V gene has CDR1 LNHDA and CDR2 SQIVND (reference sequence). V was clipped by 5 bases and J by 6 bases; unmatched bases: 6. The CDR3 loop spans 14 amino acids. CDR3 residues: CASSSTGGANGYTF. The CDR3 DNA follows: TGTGCCAGTAGTTCGACAGGGGGCGCCAATGGCTACACCTTC.

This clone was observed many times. This chain's CDR3 is CASSIIWTGMYGYTF. Here the CDR3 DNA reads TGTGCCAGTAGTATCATTTGGACAGGGATGTATGGCTACACCTTC. V is TRBV19 and J is TRBJ1-2; 8 nucleotides agree with TRBD1. There are 15 residues in the CDR3. The V gene's germline CDR1 is LNHDA and CDR2 SQIVND (reference sequence). V lost 3 bases, J lost 5 bases, and 8 bases stayed unmatched.

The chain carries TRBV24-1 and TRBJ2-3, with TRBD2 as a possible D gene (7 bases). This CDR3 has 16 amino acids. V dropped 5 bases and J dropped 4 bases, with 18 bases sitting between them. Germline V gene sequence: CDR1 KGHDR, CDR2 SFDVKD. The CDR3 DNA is TGTGCCACCAGTGCCAGGGGCAAGGGAGGGGCAGATACGCAGTATTTT. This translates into CATSARGKGGADTQYF.

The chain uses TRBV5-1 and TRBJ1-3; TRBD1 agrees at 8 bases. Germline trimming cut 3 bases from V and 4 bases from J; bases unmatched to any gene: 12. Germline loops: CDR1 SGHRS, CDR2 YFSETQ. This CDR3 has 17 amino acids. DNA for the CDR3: TGCGCCAGCAGCTCTCAACCAGACAGGGGTGGAGGAAACACCATATATTTT. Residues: CASSSQPDRGGGNTIYF.

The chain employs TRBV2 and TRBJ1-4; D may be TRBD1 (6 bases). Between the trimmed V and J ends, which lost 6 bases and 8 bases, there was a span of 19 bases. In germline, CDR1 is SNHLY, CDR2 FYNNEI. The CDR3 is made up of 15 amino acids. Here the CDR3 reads CASRFPGGPGEKLFF. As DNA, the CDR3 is TGTGCCAGCAGGTTCCCCGGGGGGCCGGGAGAAAAACTGTTTTTT.

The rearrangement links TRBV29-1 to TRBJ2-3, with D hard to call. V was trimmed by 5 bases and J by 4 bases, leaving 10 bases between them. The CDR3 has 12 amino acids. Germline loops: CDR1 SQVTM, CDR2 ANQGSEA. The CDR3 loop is CSVSSLADTQYF. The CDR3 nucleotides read TGCAGCGTTTCCAGTCTCGCAGATACGCAGTATTTT.

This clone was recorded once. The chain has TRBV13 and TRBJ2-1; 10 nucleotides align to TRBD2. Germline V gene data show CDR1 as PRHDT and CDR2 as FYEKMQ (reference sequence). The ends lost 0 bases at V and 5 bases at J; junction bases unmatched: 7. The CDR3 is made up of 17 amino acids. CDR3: CASSLGTLAGAHNEQFF. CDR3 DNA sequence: TGTGCCAGCAGCTTAGGGACCCTAGCGGGGGCCCACAATGAGCAGTTCTTC.

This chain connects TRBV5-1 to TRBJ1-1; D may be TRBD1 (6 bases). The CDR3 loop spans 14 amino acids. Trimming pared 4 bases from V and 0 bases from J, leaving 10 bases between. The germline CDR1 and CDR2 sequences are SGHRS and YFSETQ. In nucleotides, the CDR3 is TGCGCCAGCAGCCCGGGGACACTGAACACTGAAGCTTTCTTT. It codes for CASSPGTLNTEAFF. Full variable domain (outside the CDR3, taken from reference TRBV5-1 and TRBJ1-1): KAGVTQTPRYLIKTRGQQVTLSCSPISGHRSVSWYQQTPGQGLQFLFEYFSETQRNKGNFPGRFSGRQFSNSRSEMNVSTLELGDSALYLCASSPGTLNTEAFFGQGTRLTVV.

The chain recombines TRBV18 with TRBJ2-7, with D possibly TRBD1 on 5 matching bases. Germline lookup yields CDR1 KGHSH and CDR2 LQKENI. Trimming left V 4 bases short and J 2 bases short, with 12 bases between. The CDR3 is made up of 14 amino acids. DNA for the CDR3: TGTGCCAGCTCACAAGGGGCTGCTACCTACGAGCAGTACTTC. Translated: CASSQGAATYEQYF.

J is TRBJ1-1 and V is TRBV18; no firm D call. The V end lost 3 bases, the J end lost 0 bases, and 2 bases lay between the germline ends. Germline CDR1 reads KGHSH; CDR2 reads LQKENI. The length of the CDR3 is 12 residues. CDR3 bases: TGTGCCAGCTCACCTATGAACACTGAAGCTTTCTTT. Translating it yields CASSPMNTEAFF.

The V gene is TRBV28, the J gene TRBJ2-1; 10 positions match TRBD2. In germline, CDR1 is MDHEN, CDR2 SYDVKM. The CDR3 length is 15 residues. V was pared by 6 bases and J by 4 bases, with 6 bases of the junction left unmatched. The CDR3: CASSPGTSAYNEQFF. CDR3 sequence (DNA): TGTGCCAGCAGCCCCGGGACTAGCGCGTACAATGAGCAGTTCTTC.